This entry lists 21 T cell receptor beta chains sequenced from one sample in a study of blood T cell repertoires in COVID-19. TCRdb's copy holds only in-frame clones and misses some; the assay was immunoSEQ multiplex PCR. The table has some 130,000 clones, around 80% seen once. Specimen: PBMCs or T cells enriched from blood (not recorded which). These receptors all come from a woman in her 50s who had recovered from COVID-19.

This chain uses TRBV7-2 with TRBJ1-2; D is ambiguous. Germline loops: CDR1 SGHTA, CDR2 FQGNSA. The CDR3 runs to 14 residues. With 5 bases removed from V and 4 bases from J, the gap between germline ends came to 14 bases. The CDR3 sequence is CASSQAPAGYGYTF. CDR3 sequence (DNA): TGTGCCAGCAGCCAGGCCCCCGCAGGCTATGGCTACACCTTC.

The rearrangement uses TRBV25-1 and TRBJ2-7; D uncertain. Germline values: CDR1 MGHDK, CDR2 SYGVNS. The CDR3 is 14 amino acids. Deletions cut 1 base from V and 2 bases from J, with 9 bases between. The CDR3 loop reads CASSELTPTYEQYF. CDR3 nucleotide sequence: TGTGCCAGCAGTGAATTAACACCAACCTACGAGCAGTACTTC.

In this sample, this clone is medium-sized (0.01 to 0.1%). The chain couples TRBV5-4 to TRBJ2-1, with 15 nucleotides matching TRBD2. Per germline, CDR1 SGHNT and CDR2 YYREEE (reference sequence). V was pared by 1 base and J by 2 bases, with 4 bases of the junction left unmatched. The CDR3 contains 18 residues. The DNA for the CDR3 is TGTGCCAGCAGCTTGTTGGGGACTAGCGGGGGGCCCTACAATGAGCAGTTCTTC. Amino acids: CASSLLGTSGGPYNEQFF.

The chain links TRBV15 to TRBJ2-2, with D possibly matching TRBD1 (6 bases). V lost 0 bases and J 2 bases, leaving 13 bases between the germline ends. The CDR3 runs 17 residues. The germline V gene encodes CDR1 LNHNV and CDR2 YYDKDF (reference sequence). Written as DNA, the CDR3 is TGTGCCACCAGCAGAGATTCCGGGACAACTAACACCGGGGAGCTGTTTTTT. This translates into CATSRDSGTTNTGELFF. The full variable domain, its missing parts supplied by reference TRBV15 and TRBJ2-2, is DAMVIQNPRYQVTQFGKPVTLSCSQTLNHNVMYWYQQKSSQAPKLLFHYYDKDFNNEADTPDNFQSRRPNTSFCFLDIRSPGLGDTAMYLCATSRDSGTTNTGELFFGEGSRLTVL.

This rearrangement joins TRBV11-2 to TRBJ2-1; weak D call: TRBD1 (6 bases). This CDR3 has 16 amino acids. Trimming left V 5 bases short and J 0 bases short, with 14 bases between. Germline lookup yields CDR1 SGHAT and CDR2 FQNNGV. CDR3 residues: CASSLTGFFSYNEQFF. CDR3 bases: TGTGCCAGCAGCCTTACAGGGTTCTTCTCCTACAATGAGCAGTTCTTC.

The genes are TRBV5-1 and TRBJ2-5, with a weak D call TRBD1 (6 bases). In germline, CDR1 is SGHRS, CDR2 YFSETQ. V lost 4 bases and J 5 bases, leaving 12 bases between the germline ends. This CDR3 spans 13 amino acids. DNA of the CDR3: TGCGCCAGCAGCCTCGCAGGGGCGGAGACCCAGTACTTC. Its protein product is CASSLAGAETQYF.

The genes are TRBV9 and TRBJ2-5, with D possibly TRBD1 on 5 matching bases. The V gene lost 4 bases and the J gene lost 5 bases, with 12 bases spanning the gap. The CDR3 contains 13 residues. Looked up from germline, CDR1 is SGDLS and CDR2 is YYNGEE. The CDR3: CASSPRQRETQYF. DNA of the CDR3: TGTGCCAGCAGCCCCCGACAGAGGGAGACCCAGTACTTC.

This clone appeared a single time. V is TRBV4-2 and J is TRBJ2-3; 9 bases align to TRBD1. Trimming cost V 1 base and J 4 bases; bases outside gene matches: 3. The CDR3 length is 15 residues. Germline V gene lookup returns CDR1 LGHNA and CDR2 YNFKEQ. This CDR3 reads CASSQGDRDPDTQYF. DNA for the CDR3: TGTGCCAGCAGCCAAGGGGACAGGGACCCAGATACGCAGTATTTT.

This chain uses TRBV6-5 with TRBJ2-1; TRBD2 is a possible D gene (5 bases). The CDR3 has 15 amino acids. The germline V gene encodes CDR1 MNHEY and CDR2 SVGAGI. V lost 5 bases, J lost 5 bases, and 16 bases lay in between. CDR3: CASSPVGVPNNEQFF. In DNA form, the CDR3 reads TGTGCCAGCAGTCCTGTGGGAGTGCCGAACAATGAGCAGTTCTTC.

This clone showed up just once. This rearrangement joins TRBV29-1 to TRBJ2-1, with D perhaps matching TRBD2 (7 bases). The V end was cut by 6 bases, the J end by 10 bases, with 16 bases between. CDR3 length: 12 amino acids. Per the germline V gene, CDR1 is SQVTM and CDR2 is ANQGSEA. The CDR3: CSVLGGAEEQFF. CDR3 coding DNA: TGCAGCGTGCTGGGGGGGGCAGAGGAGCAGTTCTTC.

The chain uses TRBV4-1 and TRBJ1-2, with D possibly being TRBD1 (5 bases). The CDR3 contains 13 residues. The germline V and J ends were trimmed by 0 bases and 8 bases, with 10 bases remaining between them. CDR1 is MGHRA and CDR2 is YSYEKL in the germline V gene. This CDR3 is CASSQDGGRGYTF. CDR3 nucleotide sequence: TGCGCCAGCAGCCAAGATGGGGGGAGAGGCTACACCTTC.

This rearrangement joins TRBV19 to TRBJ2-1; D unresolved. Between the trimmed V and J ends, which lost 4 bases and 2 bases, there was a span of 6 bases. The V gene's germline CDR1 is LNHDA and CDR2 SQIVND (reference sequence). The CDR3 totals 13 residues. The CDR3 coding sequence is TGTGCCAGTAGTAGACGGGCCTACAATGAGCAGTTCTTC. Its translation: CASSRRAYNEQFF.

The chain is built from TRBV4-2 and TRBJ2-2; 10 bases line up with TRBD2. The CDR3 is 18 amino acids. Germline CDR1 LGHNA, CDR2 YNFKEQ. V lost 2 bases to trimming and J lost 3 bases; unmatched junction nucleotides: 9. The CDR3 protein is CASSQPPASGGHTGELFF. The CDR3 nucleotides read TGTGCCAGCAGCCAACCCCCGGCTAGCGGGGGCCACACCGGGGAGCTGTTTTTT.

This sequence joins TRBV3-1 (or the pseudogene TRBV3-2) and TRBJ2-1, with 8 nucleotides matching TRBD2. The V and J ends lost 4 bases and 11 bases, in that order; junction bases with no gene match: 16. The CDR3 loop spans 16 amino acids. CDR1 LGHDT and CDR2 YNNKEL come from the germline V gene (reference sequence). The CDR3 sequence: CASSLVFSGGEAKQFF. Written as DNA, the CDR3 is TGTGCCAGCAGCCTGGTCTTTTCGGGGGGGGAAGCTAAGCAGTTCTTC.

About this clone: Additional DNA sequences in this sample encode the identical CDR3. The chain couples TRBV5-1 to TRBJ2-2; maybe TRBD1 (5 bases). The CDR3 has 15 residues. The V gene's germline CDR1 is SGHRS and CDR2 YFSETQ. V was clipped by 4 bases and J by 1 base, with 11 bases between them. The CDR3 nucleotides are TGCGCCAGCAGCCTCTATGGACAGAACACCGGGGAGCTGTTTTTT. Its protein is CASSLYGQNTGELFF.

Here the CDR3 DNA reads TGTGCCAGCAGTCCCCGGGGAGAGACCCAGTACTTC. This encodes CASSPRGETQYF. The gene calls are TRBV12-3 or TRBV12-4 and TRBJ2-5; perhaps TRBD2 as D (5 bases). The germline V and J ends were trimmed by 5 bases and 4 bases, with 8 bases remaining between them. The length of the CDR3 is 12 residues.

The gene calls are TRBV7-8 and TRBJ2-7; D is possibly TRBD1 (6 bases). The CDR3 contains 13 residues. Deletions cut 3 bases from V and 4 bases from J, with 10 bases between. In germline, CDR1 is SGHVS, CDR2 FQNEAQ. Here the CDR3 reads CASSFTGSYEQYF. In DNA form, the CDR3 reads TGTGCCAGCAGCTTTACAGGGTCGTACGAGCAGTACTTC.

This chain joins TRBV5-1 and TRBJ2-5; TRBD1 agrees at 7 bases. V trimming: 0 bases; J trimming: 5 bases; junction bases outside the gene matches: 7. Per germline, CDR1 SGHRS and CDR2 YFSETQ. The CDR3 spans 15 residues. Written as DNA, the CDR3 is TGCGCCAGCAGCTTGGCGCAAGGGGGCGCGGAGACCCAGTACTTC. Its translation is CASSLAQGGAETQYF.

V gene TRBV28 combines with J gene TRBJ1-5; perhaps TRBD1 as D (6 bases). The germline CDR1 and CDR2 sequences are MDHEN and SYDVKM. The V gene lost 5 bases and the J gene lost 9 bases, with 14 bases spanning the gap. This CDR3 contains 13 residues. In nucleotides, the CDR3 is TGTGCCAGCAGTCCTCATGGCAGGGGGCCCCAGCATTTT. It codes for CASSPHGRGPQHF.

The chain is built from TRBV19 and TRBJ2-5; 8 positions match TRBD2. The J segment lost 4 bases and the V segment lost 7 bases, leaving 2 bases of the junction unmatched. The CDR3 is 12 residues long. The germline V gene encodes CDR1 LNHDA and CDR2 SQIVND (reference sequence). CDR3 DNA: TGTGCCAGTATGGGGACTAGAGAGACCCAGTACTTC. Its translation is CASMGTRETQYF.

Concerning this clone: Distinct nucleotide sequences in the sample also encode this CDR3. V usage is TRBV7-2 and J usage is TRBJ2-5; TRBD1 might be the D (6 bases). The germline V gene encodes CDR1 SGHTA and CDR2 FQGNSA. The CDR3 is 13 amino acids. Trimming took off 1 base at V and 4 bases at J, with 7 bases between the two ends. DNA for the CDR3: TGTGCCAGCAGCTTAGGAGGGGGAGAGACCCAGTACTTC. Its translation is CASSLGGGETQYF.